This TCR beta chain was profiled in a study of blood T cells in healthy people across ages. The trim removed 1 base at V and 1 base at J, leaving 5 bases unmatched. The CDR3 extends over 18 amino acids. Germline V gene sequence: CDR1 SGDLS, CDR2 YYNGEE. The authors ran a second PCR of 7 to 11 cycles using a sample-barcoded 5' primer and a J-beta primer mix. TCRdb redid the calling of the 5' RACE reads with MiXCR, one entry per CDR3 protein. This sample has about 830,000 distinct CDR3 sequences, with around 68% found just once. Sequenced: blood. V usage is TRBV9 and J usage is TRBJ2-3; 14 nucleotides match TRBD2. The TCR was taken from a man aged 25 to 40 in good health. CDR3 amino acids: CASSVLGTSGGGTDTQYF. CDR3 bases: TGTGCCAGCAGCGTACTCGGGACTAGCGGGGGTGGCACAGATACGCAGTATTTT.